This note documents a single TCR beta chain sequence. Its antigen is unknown. Using immunoSEQ multiplex PCR, the repertoire was profiled, and TCRdb retains in-frame clones only, with some absent. The repertoire includes 70,000 to 80,000 clones, approximately 94% of them detected once, and 15% to 18% sits in the top ten. This sample is drawn from a study of OX40 agonist ivuxolimab in advanced cancers. Study-level information: Mean age about 60 years, range about 20 to 85; 82.7% male.

Study findings and constraints: Nonresponders, in some cases, also had low normalized T-cell clonal expansion. Clones of CD4+ and CD8+ blood T cells grew by week 6 at doses of 0.1 to 3.0 mg/kg.

This sequence originates from an adult with an advanced solid tumor such as melanoma, head and neck, liver or kidney cancer. The sequencing used CD4+ or CD8+ T cells sorted from blood, collected in a trial of the OX40 agonist ivuxolimab.

The CDR3 bases are TGTGCCAGTAGTATAGCCGGGACAGGGAATGGTGAAGCTTTCTTT. Translating it yields CASSIAGTGNGEAFF. This chain links TRBV19 with TRBJ1-1; 9 bases fit TRBD1. The CDR3 covers 15 residues. Germline loops: CDR1 LNHDA, CDR2 SQIVND (reference sequence). J was trimmed by 7 bases and V by 1 base; bases with no gene match: 7.